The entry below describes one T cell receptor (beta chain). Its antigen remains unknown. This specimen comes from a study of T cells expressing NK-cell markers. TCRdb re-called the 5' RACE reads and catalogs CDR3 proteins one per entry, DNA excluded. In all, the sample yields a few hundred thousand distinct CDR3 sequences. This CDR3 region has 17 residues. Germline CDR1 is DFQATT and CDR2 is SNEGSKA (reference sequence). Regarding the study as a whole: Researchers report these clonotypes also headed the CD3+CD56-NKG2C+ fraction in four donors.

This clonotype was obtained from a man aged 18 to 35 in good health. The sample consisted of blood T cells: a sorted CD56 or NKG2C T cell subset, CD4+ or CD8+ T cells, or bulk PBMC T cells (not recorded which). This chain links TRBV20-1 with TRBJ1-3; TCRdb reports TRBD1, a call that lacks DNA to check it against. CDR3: CSARDPRTGLSGNTIYF.